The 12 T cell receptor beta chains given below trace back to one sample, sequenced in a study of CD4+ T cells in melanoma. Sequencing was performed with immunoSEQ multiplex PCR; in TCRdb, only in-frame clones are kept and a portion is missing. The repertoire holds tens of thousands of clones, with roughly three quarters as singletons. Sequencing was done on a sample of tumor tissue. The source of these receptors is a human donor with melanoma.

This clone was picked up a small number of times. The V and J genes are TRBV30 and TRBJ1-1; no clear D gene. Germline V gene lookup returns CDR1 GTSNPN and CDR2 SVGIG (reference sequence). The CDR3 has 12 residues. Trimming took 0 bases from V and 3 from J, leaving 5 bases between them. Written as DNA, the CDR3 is TGTGCCTGGAGTGTACAATACACTGAAGCTTTCTTT. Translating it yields CAWSVQYTEAFF.

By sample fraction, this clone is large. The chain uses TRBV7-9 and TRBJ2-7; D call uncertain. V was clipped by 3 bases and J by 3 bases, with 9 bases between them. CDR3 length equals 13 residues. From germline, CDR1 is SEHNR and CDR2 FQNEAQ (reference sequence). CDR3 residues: CASSLASNYEQYF. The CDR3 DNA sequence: TGTGCCAGCAGCTTGGCCTCAAACTACGAGCAGTACTTC.

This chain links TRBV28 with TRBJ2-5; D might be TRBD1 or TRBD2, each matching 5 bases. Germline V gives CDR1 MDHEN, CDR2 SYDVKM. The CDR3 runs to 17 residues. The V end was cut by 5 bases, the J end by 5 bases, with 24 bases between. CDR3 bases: TGTGCCAGCAGTGCGACTCCTCGGTCAGGGAGACCGGAGACCCAGTACTTC. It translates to CASSATPRSGRPETQYF.

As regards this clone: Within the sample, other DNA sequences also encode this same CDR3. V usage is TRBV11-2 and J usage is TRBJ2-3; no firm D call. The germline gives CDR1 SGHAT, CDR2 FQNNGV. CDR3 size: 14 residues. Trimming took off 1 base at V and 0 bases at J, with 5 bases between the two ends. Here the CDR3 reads CASSLGGSTDTQYF. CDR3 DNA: TGTGCCAGCAGCTTAGGTGGTAGCACAGATACGCAGTATTTT.

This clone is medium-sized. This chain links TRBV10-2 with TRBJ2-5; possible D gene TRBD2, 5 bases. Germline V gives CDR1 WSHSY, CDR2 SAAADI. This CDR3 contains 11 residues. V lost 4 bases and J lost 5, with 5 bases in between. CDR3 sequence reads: CASSAGETQYF. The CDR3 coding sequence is TGCGCCAGCAGTGCGGGGGAGACCCAGTACTTC.

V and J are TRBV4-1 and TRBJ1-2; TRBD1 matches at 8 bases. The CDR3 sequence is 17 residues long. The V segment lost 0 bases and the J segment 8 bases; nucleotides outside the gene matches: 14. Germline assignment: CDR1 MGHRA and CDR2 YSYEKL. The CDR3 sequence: CASSQDRGTGGSSGYTF. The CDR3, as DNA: TGCGCCAGCAGCCAAGATCGAGGGACAGGCGGATCGAGCGGCTACACCTTC.

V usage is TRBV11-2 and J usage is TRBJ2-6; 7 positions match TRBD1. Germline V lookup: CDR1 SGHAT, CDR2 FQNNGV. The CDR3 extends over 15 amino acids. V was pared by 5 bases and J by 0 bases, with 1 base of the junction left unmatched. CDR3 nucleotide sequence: TGTGCCAGCAGCCCAGGGGGCTCTGGGGCCAACGTCCTGACTTTC. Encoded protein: CASSPGGSGANVLTF.

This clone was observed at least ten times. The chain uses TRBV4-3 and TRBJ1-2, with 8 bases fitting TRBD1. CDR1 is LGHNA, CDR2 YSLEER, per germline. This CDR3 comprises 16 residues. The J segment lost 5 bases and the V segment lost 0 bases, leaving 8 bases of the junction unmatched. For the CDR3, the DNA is TGCGCCAGCAGCCAAGAAGTCGGACAGGGAAGATATGGCTACACCTTC. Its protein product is CASSQEVGQGRYGYTF.

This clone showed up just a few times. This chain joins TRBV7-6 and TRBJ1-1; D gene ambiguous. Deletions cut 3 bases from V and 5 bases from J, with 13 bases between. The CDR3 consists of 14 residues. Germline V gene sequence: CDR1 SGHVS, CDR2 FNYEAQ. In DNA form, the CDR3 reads TGTGCCAGCAGCTTGGGCCGGGTGGGTACTGAAGCTTTCTTT. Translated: CASSLGRVGTEAFF. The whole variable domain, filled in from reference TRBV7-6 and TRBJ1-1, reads GAGVSQSPRYKVTKRGQDVALRCDPISGHVSLYWYRQALGQGPEFLTYFNYEAQQDKSGLPNDRFSAERPEGSISTLTIQRTEQRDSAMYRCASSLGRVGTEAFFGQGTRLTVV.

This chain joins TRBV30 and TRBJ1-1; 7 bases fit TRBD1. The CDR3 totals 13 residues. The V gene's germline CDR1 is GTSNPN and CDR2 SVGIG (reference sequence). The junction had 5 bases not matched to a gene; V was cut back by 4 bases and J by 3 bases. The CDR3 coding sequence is TGTGCCTGGATGAGGGGGCTCTACACTGAAGCTTTCTTT. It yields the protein CAWMRGLYTEAFF.

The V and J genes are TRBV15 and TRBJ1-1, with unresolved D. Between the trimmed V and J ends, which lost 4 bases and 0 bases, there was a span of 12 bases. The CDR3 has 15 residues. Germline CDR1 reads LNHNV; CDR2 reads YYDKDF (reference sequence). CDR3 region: CATSKSRVMNTEAFF. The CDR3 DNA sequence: TGTGCCACCAGCAAGTCTCGGGTCATGAACACTGAAGCTTTCTTT. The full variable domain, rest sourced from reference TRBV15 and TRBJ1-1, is DAMVIQNPRYQVTQFGKPVTLSCSQTLNHNVMYWYQQKSSQAPKLLFHYYDKDFNNEADTPDNFQSRRPNTSFCFLDIRSPGLGDTAMYLCATSKSRVMNTEAFFGQGTRLTVV.

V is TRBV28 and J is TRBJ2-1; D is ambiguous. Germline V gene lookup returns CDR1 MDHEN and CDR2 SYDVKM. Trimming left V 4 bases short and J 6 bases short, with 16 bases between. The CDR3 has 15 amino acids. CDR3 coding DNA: TGTGCCAGCAGTTCCAGGACCGCTGCTAGCAATGAGCAGTTCTTC. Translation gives CASSSRTAASNEQFF.